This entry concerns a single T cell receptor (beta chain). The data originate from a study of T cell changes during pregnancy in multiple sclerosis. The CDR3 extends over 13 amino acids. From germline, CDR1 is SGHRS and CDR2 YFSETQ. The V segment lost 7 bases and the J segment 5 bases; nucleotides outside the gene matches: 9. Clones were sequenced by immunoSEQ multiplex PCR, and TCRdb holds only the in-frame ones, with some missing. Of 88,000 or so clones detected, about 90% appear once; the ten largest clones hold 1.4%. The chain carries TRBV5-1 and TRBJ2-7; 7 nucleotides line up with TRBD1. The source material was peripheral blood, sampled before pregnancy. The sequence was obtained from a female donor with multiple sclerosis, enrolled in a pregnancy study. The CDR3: CASGETGFNEQYF. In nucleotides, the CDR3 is TGCGCCAGCGGGGAGACAGGGTTCAACGAGCAGTACTTC.